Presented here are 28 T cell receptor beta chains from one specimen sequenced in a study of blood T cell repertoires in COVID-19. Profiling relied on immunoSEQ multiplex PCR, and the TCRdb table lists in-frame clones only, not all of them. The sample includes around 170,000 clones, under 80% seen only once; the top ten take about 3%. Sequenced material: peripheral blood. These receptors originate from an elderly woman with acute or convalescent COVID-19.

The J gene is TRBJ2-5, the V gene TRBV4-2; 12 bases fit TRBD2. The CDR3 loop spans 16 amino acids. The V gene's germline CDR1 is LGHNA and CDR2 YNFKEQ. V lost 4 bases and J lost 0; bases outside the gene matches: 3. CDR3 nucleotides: TGTGCCAGCAGCCTAACTAGCGGGAGGTACCAAGAGACCCAGTACTTC. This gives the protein CASSLTSGRYQETQYF.

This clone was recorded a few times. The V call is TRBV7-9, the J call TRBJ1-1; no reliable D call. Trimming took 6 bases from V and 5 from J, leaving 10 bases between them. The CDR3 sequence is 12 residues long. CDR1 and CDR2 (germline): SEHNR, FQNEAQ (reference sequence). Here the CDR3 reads CASRIDGTEAFF. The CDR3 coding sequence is TGTGCCAGCAGAATCGACGGGACTGAAGCTTTCTTT.

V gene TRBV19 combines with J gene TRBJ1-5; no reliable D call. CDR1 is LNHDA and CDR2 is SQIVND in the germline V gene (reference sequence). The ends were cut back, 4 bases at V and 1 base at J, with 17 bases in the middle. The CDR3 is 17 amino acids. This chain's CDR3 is CASSTPMESGSNQPQHF. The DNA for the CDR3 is TGTGCCAGTAGTACCCCGATGGAGTCCGGGAGCAATCAGCCCCAGCATTTT.

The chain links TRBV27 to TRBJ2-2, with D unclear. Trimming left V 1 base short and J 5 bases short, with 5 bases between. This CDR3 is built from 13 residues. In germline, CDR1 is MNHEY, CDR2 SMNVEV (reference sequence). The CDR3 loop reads CASSLWATGELFF. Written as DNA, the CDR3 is TGTGCCAGCAGTTTATGGGCAACCGGGGAGCTGTTTTTT.

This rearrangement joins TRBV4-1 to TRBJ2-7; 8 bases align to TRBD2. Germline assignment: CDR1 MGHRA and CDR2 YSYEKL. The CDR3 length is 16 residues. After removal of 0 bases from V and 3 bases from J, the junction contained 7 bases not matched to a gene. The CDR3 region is CASSQDLTGGLYEQYF. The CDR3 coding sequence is TGCGCCAGCAGCCAAGATCTTACGGGGGGGCTCTACGAGCAGTACTTC.

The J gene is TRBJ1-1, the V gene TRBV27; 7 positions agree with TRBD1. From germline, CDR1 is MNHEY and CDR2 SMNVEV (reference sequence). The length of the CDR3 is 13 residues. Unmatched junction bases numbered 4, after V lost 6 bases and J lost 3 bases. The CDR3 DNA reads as TGTGCCAGCAGCTACAGGGGAGACACTGAAGCTTTCTTT. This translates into CASSYRGDTEAFF.

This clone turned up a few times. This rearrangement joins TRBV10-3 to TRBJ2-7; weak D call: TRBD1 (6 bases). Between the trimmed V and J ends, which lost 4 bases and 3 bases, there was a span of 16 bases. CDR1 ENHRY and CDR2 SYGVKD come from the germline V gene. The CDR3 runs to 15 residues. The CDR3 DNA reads TGTGCCATCAGTGGAGGCGTACAGGGTGGCTACGAGCAGTACTTC. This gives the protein CAISGGVQGGYEQYF.

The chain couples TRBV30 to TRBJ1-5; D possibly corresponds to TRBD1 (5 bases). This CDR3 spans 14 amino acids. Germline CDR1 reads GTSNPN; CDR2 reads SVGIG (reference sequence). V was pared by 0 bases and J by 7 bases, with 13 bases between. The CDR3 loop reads CAWSVWGSGQPQHF. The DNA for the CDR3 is TGTGCCTGGAGTGTATGGGGTTCAGGGCAGCCCCAGCATTTT.

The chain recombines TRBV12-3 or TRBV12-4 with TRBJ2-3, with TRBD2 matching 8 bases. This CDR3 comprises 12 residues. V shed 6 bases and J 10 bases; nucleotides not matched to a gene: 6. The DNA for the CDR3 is TGTGCCAGCAGGATGGGACTAGTGGCGCAGTATTTT. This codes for CASRMGLVAQYF.

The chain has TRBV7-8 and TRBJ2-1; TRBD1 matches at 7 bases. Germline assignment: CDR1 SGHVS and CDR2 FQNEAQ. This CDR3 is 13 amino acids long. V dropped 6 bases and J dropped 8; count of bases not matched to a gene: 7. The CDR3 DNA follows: TGTGCCAGCAGTGACAGGGTTAAGGATGAGCAGTTCTTC. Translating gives CASSDRVKDEQFF.

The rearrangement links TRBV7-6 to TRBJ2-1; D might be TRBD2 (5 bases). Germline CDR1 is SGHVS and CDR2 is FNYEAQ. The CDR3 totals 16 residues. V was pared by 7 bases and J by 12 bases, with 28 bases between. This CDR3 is CASTQVAGQATIGQFF. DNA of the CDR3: TGTGCCAGCACCCAGGTTGCGGGCCAGGCTACAATCGGGCAGTTCTTC.

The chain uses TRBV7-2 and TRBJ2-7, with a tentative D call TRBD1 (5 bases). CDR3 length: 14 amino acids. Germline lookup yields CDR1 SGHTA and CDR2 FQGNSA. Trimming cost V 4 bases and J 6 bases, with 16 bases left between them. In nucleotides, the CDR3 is TGTGCCAGCAGCTCCCCCCGGACATACGGCGAGCAGTACTTC. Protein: CASSSPRTYGEQYF.

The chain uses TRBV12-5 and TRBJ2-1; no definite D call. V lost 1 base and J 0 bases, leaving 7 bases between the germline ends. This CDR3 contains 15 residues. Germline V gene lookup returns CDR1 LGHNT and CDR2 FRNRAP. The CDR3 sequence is CASGLGQVSYNEQFF. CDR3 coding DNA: TGTGCTAGTGGTTTGGGTCAGGTCTCCTACAATGAGCAGTTCTTC.

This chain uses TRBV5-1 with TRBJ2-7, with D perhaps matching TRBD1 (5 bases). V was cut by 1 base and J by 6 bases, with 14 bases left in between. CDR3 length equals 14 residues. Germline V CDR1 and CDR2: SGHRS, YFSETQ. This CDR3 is CASSLRRGHSEQYF. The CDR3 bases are TGCGCCAGCAGCTTGAGACGCGGACACAGCGAGCAGTACTTC.

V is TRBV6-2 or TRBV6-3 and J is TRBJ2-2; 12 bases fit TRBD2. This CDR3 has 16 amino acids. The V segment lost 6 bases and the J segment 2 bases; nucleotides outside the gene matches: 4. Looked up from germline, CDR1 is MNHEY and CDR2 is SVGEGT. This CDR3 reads CASSPGLAGNTGELFF. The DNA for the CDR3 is TGTGCCAGCAGCCCTGGACTAGCGGGAAACACCGGGGAGCTGTTTTTT.

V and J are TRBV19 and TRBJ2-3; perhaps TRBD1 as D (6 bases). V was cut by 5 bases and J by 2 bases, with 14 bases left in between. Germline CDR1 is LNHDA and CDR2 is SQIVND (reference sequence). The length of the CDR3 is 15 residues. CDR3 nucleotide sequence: TGTGCCAGTAGTTTGGCCGGGACAACCACAGATACGCAGTATTTT. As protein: CASSLAGTTTDTQYF.

CDR3: CASKRDIVLSEQFF. The CDR3 bases are TGTGCCAGCAAACGGGACATAGTTTTATCTGAGCAGTTCTTC. This chain connects TRBV6-5 to TRBJ2-1, with a possible D match to TRBD1 (6 bases). Germline V gives CDR1 MNHEY, CDR2 SVGAGI. Trimming pared 7 bases from V and 9 bases from J, leaving 19 bases between. The CDR3 length is 14 residues.

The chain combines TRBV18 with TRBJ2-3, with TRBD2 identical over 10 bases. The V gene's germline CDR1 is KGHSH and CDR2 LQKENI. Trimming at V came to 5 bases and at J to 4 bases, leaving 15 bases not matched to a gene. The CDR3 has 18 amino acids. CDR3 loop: CASSSNSLAGVFPDTQYF. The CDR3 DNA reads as TGTGCCAGCTCATCAAACAGCCTAGCGGGAGTCTTTCCAGATACGCAGTATTTT. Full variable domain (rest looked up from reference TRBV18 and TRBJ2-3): NAGVMQNPRHLVRRRGQEARLRCSPMKGHSHVYWYRQLPEEGLKFMVYLQKENIIDESGMPKERFSAEFPKEGPSILRIQQVVRGDSAAYFCASSSNSLAGVFPDTQYFGPGTRLTVL.

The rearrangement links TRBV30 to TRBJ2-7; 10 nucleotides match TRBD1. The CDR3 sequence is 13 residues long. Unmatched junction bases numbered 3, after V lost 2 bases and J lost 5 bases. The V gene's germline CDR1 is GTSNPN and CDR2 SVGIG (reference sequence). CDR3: CAWSSGTGDEQYF. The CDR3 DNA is TGTGCCTGGAGTTCGGGGACAGGGGACGAGCAGTACTTC.

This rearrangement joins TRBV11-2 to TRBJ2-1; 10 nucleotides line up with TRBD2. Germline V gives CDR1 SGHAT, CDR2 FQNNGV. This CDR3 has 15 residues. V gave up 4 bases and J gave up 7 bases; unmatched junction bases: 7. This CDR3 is CASSSLAGASNEQFF. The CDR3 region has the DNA TGTGCCAGCAGCTCCCTAGCGGGAGCCAGTAATGAGCAGTTCTTC.

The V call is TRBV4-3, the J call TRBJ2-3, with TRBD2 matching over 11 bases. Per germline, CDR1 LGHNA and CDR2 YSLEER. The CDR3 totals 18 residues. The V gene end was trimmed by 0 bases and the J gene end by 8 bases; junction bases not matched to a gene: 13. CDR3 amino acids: CASSQDRLLAGGPGTQYF. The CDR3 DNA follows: TGCGCCAGCAGCCAAGATCGGTTGTTAGCGGGAGGGCCCGGTACGCAGTATTTT.

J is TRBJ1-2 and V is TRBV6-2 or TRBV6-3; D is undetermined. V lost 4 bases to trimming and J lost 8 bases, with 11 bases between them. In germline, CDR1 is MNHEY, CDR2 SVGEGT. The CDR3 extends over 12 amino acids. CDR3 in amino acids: CASSLFQAGYTF. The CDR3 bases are TGTGCCAGCAGTTTATTCCAGGCCGGCTACACCTTC.

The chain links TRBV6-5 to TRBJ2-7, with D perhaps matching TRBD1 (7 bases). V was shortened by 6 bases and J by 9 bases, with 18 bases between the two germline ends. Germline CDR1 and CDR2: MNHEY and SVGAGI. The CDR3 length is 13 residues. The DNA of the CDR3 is TGTGCCAGCAGCTTCGACAGGGAGGAGCGGCAGTACTTC. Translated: CASSFDREERQYF.

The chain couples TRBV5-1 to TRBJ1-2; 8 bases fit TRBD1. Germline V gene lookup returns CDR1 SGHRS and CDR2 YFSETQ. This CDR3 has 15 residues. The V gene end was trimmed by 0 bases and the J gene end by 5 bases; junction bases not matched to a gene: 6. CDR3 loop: CASSLAPDRVYGYTF. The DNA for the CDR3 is TGCGCCAGCAGCTTGGCCCCGGACAGGGTTTATGGCTACACCTTC.

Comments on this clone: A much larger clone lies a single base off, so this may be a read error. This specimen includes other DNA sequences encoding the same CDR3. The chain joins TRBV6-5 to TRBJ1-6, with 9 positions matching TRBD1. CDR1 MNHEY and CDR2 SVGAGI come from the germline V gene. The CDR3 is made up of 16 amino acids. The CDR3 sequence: CASSYYRTGANSPLHF. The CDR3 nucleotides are TGTGCCAGCAGTTACTACAGGACAGGGGCTAATTCACCTCTCCACTTT.

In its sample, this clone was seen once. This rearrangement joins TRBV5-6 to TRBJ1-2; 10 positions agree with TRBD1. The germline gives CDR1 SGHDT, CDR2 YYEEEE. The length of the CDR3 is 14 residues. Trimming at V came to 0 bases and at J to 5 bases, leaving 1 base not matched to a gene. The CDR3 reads CASSLGDRGYGYTF. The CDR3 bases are TGTGCCAGCAGCTTGGGGGACAGGGGATATGGCTACACCTTC.

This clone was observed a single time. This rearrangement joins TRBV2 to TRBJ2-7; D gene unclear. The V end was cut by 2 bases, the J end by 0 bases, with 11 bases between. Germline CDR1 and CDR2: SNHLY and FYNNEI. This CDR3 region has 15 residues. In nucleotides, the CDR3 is TGTGCCAGCAGTGAATCGCACCAGAACTCCTACGAGCAGTACTTC. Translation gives CASSESHQNSYEQYF.

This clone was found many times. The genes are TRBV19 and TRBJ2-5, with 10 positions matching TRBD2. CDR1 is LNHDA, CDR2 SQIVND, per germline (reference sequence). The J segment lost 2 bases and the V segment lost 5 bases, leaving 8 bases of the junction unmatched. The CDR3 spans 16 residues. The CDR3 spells CASSEVIAGGQETQYF. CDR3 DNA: TGTGCCAGTAGTGAGGTAATAGCGGGAGGTCAAGAGACCCAGTACTTC. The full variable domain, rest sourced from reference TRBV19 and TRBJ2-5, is DGGITQSPKYLFRKEGQNVTLSCEQNLNHDAMYWYRQDPGQGLRLIYYSQIVNDFQKGDIAEGYSVSREKKESFPLTVTSAQKNPTAFYLCASSEVIAGGQETQYFGPGTRLLVL.